These T cell receptor beta chains were read from a single sample in a study of cytomegalovirus exposure and HLA in healthy donors. TCRdb's table, derived via immunoSEQ multiplex PCR, lists solely in-frame clones and lacks some. Counted here are around 150,000 clones, 80% occurring once; the ten biggest clones make up roughly 9%. Sequencing was performed on PBMCs. These receptors were obtained from a man aged 18 to 29 in good health and CMV-seropositive. Each CDR3 is given with its conserved first and last residue. The D gene is left open where the match is weak. Rows give clone size only sometimes, using once, few, many, or a class for an expanded clone.

D gene,clone size,J gene,V gene,CDR3 DNA,CDR3 protein
-,once,TRBJ2-3,TRBV11-2,TGTGCCAGCAGCTCGGGATCAGATACGCAGTATTTT,CASSSGSDTQYF
-,-,TRBJ1-5,TRBV5-5,TGTGCCAGCAGCTTTCTCGGGGAGAGTCAGCCCCAGCATTTT,CASSFLGESQPQHF
TRBD1,once,TRBJ1-5,TRBV19,TGTGCCAGTACCATCGGACCGGGACAGGGAGGAGGGAACAATCAGCCCCAGCATTTT,CASTIGPGQGGGNNQPQHF
-,once,TRBJ2-2,TRBV5-1,TGCGCCAGCAGCTCCGGTAACACCGGGGAGCTGTTTTTT,CASSSGNTGELFF
TRBD1,-,TRBJ1-1,TRBV5-8,TGTGCCAGCAGCCTAACAGGGGGCTATCGGACTGAAGCTTTCTTT,CASSLTGGYRTEAFF
TRBD2,-,TRBJ2-2,TRBV2,TGTGCCAGCAGTCCATTAGCGGGAGCGAACACCGGGGAGCTGTTTTTT,CASSPLAGANTGELFF
-,-,TRBJ2-3,TRBV4-2,TGTGCCAGCAGCGGAGCCACGGAGACTAGCACAGATACGCAGTATTTT,CASSGATETSTDTQYF
TRBD2,-,TRBJ2-3,TRBV15,TGTGCCACCAGCAGAGATCGCCCCCCAGTGGCGGGGGGGCCAGATACGCAGTATTTT,CATSRDRPPVAGGPDTQYF
-,-,TRBJ1-1,TRBV29-1,TGCAGCGTGGGGGGGAGGACTGAAGCTTTCTTT,CSVGGRTEAFF
-,-,TRBJ2-7,TRBV7-2,TGTGCCAGCAGCTTAGCAGGGGCGAGGTCCTACGAGCAGTACTTC,CASSLAGARSYEQYF
-,once,TRBJ2-5,TRBV21-1,TGTGCCAGCAGACCTAAACAGGTGGCCAGGGCGGGGCGGGAGACCCAGTACTTC,CASRPKQVARAGRETQYF
TRBD1,-,TRBJ1-4,TRBV2,TGTGCCAGCAGTGCGGAGGGGGCGGGTAATGAAAAACTGTTTTTT,CASSAEGAGNEKLFF
-,-,TRBJ2-7,TRBV11-1,TGTGCCAGCAACGACAGGATCGCCTACGAGCAGTACTTC,CASNDRIAYEQYF
TRBD2,few,TRBJ2-2,TRBV11-2,TGTGCCAGCACCCCAGGACTAGCGGGATCCGGGGAGCTGTTTTTT,CASTPGLAGSGELFF
TRBD1,-,TRBJ1-5,TRBV6-1,TGTGCCAGCAGCGCACCAGGGGGGATCAATCAGCCCCAGCATTTT,CASSAPGGINQPQHF
-,-,TRBJ1-3,TRBV18,TGTGCCAGCTCACCACCGGATAAACAACCTAGCTCTGGAAACACCATATATTTT,CASSPPDKQPSSGNTIYF
TRBD2,-,TRBJ2-3,TRBV7-9,TGTGCCAGCAGCTTATCCCCAGCGGGGGGGCCAATAGATACGCAGTATTTT,CASSLSPAGGPIDTQYF
-,-,TRBJ2-6,TRBV5-1,TGCGCCAGCAGCTTGGGCTTTGGGGCAGGGGCCAACGTCCTGACTTTC,CASSLGFGAGANVLTF